The following is a TCR beta chain sequence with its context. Its antigen is currently unknown. These data come from a study of response to subunit inactivated influenza vaccine. Broader study findings: After each seasonal influenza vaccination, few new T cells are recruited, the authors suggested.

TCRdb independently ran MiXCR on the RT-PCR reads; one entry per CDR3 protein. Here the sample spans 500,000 or so distinct CDR3 sequences, about a tenth being singletons. This CDR3 has 15 residues. Trimming cost V 5 bases and J 6 bases; bases outside gene matches: 11. Germline CDR1 reads SGDLS; CDR2 reads YYNGEE. This specimen was PBMCs from blood, taken 45 days after vaccination. The chain carries TRBV9 and TRBJ2-1; 7 bases are shared with TRBD2. The TCR originated in a man aged 50-59 years who received an inactivated influenza vaccine. The CDR3 reads CASSPGGRAVNEQFF. CDR3 DNA: TGTGCCAGCAGTCCCGGTGGGAGGGCCGTCAATGAGCAGTTCTTC. The whole variable domain, filled in from reference TRBV9 and TRBJ2-1, reads DSGVTQTPKHLITATGQRVTLRCSPRSGDLSVYWYQQSLDQGLQFLIQYYNGEERAKGNILERFSAQQFPDLHSELNLSSLELGDSALYFCASSPGGRAVNEQFFGPGTRLTVL.